The 5 T cell receptor beta chains below come from one sample, sequenced in a study of blood T cell repertoires in COVID-19. Clones were read by immunoSEQ multiplex PCR, and TCRdb kept only the in-frame ones, dropping some. The sample lists approximately 200,000 clones, 85% occurring once. The source material was PBMCs or T cells enriched from blood (not recorded which). The source is a middle-aged man who had recovered from COVID-19.

The J gene is TRBJ1-5, the V gene TRBV30; 7 nucleotides align to TRBD1. The CDR3 is 13 residues long. From germline, CDR1 is GTSNPN and CDR2 SVGIG (reference sequence). Trimming at V came to 2 bases and at J to 6 bases, leaving 4 bases not matched to a gene. The CDR3 DNA is TGTGCCTGGAGTCCCGGGACAGCTCAGCCCCAGCATTTT. As protein: CAWSPGTAQPQHF.

The rearrangement links TRBV14 to TRBJ2-1; 16 bases fit TRBD2. The germline gives CDR1 SGHDN, CDR2 FVKESK. The trim removed 3 bases at V and 8 bases at J, leaving 10 bases unmatched. This CDR3 contains 18 residues. CDR3 amino acids: CASSHREPGLAGGDEQFF. CDR3 sequence (DNA): TGTGCCAGCAGCCACCGGGAACCGGGACTAGCGGGAGGGGATGAGCAGTTCTTC.

The chain employs TRBV7-9 and TRBJ2-1; 9 bases map to TRBD1. Looked up from germline, CDR1 is SEHNR and CDR2 is FQNEAQ (reference sequence). CDR3 length: 14 residues. V dropped 7 bases and J dropped 15; count of bases not matched to a gene: 16. CDR3 sequence: CASTSGTGNRAPFF. CDR3 nucleotide sequence: TGTGCCAGCACCTCTGGGACAGGGAATAGGGCGCCGTTCTTC. Together with reference TRBV7-9 and TRBJ2-1, the CDR3 gives the full variable domain: DTGVSQNPRHKITKRGQNVTFRCDPISEHNRLYWYRQTLGQGPEFLTYFQNEAQLEKSRLLSDRFSAERPKGSFSTLEIQRTEQGDSAMYLCASTSGTGNRAPFFGPGTRLTVL.

This chain links TRBV4-1 with TRBJ2-7; the D is unclear. Trimming pared 3 bases from V and 5 bases from J, leaving 8 bases between. The CDR3 runs to 12 residues. The germline CDR1 and CDR2 sequences are MGHRA and YSYEKL. The CDR3 region has the DNA TGCGCCAGCAGCCACACAACCAACGAGCAGTACTTC. Amino acids: CASSHTTNEQYF.

This rearrangement joins TRBV10-3 to TRBJ1-2; 9 nucleotides line up with TRBD1. The CDR3 has 15 residues. Germline V gives CDR1 ENHRY, CDR2 SYGVKD. V lost 0 bases to trimming and J lost 2 bases; unmatched junction nucleotides: 1. For the CDR3, the DNA is TGTGCCATCAGTGAGTCCGGACAGGGGAACTATGGCTACACCTTC. This encodes CAISESGQGNYGYTF.